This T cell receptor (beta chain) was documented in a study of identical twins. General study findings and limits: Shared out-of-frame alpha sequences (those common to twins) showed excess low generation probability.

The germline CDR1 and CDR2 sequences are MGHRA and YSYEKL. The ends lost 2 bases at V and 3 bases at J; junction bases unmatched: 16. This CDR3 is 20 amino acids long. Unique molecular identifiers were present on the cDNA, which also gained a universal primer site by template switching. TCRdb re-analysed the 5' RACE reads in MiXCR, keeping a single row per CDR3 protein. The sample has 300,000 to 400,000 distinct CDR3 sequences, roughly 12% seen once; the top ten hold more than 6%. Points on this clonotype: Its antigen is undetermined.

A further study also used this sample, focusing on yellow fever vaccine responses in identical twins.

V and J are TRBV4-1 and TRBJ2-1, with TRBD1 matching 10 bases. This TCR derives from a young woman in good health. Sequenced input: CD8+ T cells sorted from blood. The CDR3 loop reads CASSQKQLGGRTGGYNEQFF. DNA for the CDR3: TGCGCCAGCAGCCAAAAACAACTGGGCGGTCGGACAGGGGGCTACAATGAGCAGTTCTTC.